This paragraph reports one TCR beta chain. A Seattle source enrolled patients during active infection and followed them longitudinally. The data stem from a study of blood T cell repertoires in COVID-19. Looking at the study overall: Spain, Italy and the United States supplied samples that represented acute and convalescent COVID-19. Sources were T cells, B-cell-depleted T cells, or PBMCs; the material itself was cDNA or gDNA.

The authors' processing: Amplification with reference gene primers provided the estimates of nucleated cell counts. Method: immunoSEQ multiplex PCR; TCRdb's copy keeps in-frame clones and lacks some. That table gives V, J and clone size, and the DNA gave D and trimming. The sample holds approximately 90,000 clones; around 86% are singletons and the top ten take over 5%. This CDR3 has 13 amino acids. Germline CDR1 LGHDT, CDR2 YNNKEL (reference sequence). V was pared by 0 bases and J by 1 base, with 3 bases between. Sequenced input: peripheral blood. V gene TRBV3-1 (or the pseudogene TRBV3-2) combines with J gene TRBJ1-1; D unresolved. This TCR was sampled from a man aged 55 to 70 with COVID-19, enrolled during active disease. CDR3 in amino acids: CASSQDRNTEAFF. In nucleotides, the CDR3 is TGTGCCAGCAGCCAAGACAGGAACACTGAAGCTTTCTTT.